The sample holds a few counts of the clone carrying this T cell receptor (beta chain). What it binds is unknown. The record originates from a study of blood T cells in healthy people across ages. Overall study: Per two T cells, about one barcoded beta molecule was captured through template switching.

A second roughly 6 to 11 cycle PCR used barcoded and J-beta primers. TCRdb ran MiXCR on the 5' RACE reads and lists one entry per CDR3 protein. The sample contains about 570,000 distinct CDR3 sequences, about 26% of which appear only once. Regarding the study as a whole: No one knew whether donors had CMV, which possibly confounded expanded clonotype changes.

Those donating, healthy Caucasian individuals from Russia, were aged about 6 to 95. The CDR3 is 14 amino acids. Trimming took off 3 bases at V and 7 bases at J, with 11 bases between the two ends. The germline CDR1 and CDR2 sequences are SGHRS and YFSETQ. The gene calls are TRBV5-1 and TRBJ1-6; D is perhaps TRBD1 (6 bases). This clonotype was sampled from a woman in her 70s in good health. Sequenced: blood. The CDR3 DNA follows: TGCGCCAGCAGCTCTGGACAGCAGAATTCACCCCTCCACTTT. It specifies CASSSGQQNSPLHF.